This TCR beta chain was profiled in a study of low-dose radiotherapy and immunotherapy resistance in tumors. Time point defined: after trial treatment. Treatment specified: LDRT plus nivolumab, ipilimumab, low-dose cyclophosphamide and aspirin (RACIN trial). A roughly 20-cycle PCR with a constant-region primer and V-primer adapter amplified TCRs. Each CDR3 protein gets one entry after TCRdb re-called the reads with MiXCR. The data contain roughly 50,000 distinct CDR3 sequences, approximately 33% of them singletons. This clonotype occurred a few times. This clonotype was obtained from a male donor with rectosigmoid adenocarcinoma. The sequencing used PBMCs, collected after low-dose radiotherapy plus immunotherapy.

The CDR3 reads CAWSVLGRGRGQRAEAFF. The CDR3 DNA sequence: TGTGCCTGGAGTGTACTAGGACGGGGAAGGGGCCAACGGGCTGAAGCTTTCTTT. The genes are TRBV30 and TRBJ1-1; a weak D match, TRBD1 (5 bases). The length of the CDR3 is 18 residues. Between the trimmed V and J ends, which lost 0 bases and 6 bases, there was a span of 26 bases. CDR1 and CDR2 from the germline V gene are GTSNPN and SVGIG (reference sequence).